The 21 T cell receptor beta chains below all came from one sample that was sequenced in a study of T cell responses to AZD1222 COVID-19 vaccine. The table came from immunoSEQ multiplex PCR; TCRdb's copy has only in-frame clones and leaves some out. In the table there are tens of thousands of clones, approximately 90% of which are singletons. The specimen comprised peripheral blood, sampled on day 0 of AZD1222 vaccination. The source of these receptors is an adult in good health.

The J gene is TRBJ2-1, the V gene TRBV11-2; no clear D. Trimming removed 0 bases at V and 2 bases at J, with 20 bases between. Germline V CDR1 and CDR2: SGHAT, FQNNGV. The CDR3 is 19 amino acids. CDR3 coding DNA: TGTGCCAGCAGCTTAGATGAACTACTGATTCTTCGGGCCTACAATGAGCAGTTCTTC. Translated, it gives CASSLDELLILRAYNEQFF. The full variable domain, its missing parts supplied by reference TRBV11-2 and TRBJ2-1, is EAGVAQSPRYKIIEKRQSVAFWCNPISGHATLYWYQQILGQGPKLLIQFQNNGVVDDSQLPKDRFSAERLKGVDSTLKIQPAKLEDSAVYLCASSLDELLILRAYNEQFFGPGTRLTVL.

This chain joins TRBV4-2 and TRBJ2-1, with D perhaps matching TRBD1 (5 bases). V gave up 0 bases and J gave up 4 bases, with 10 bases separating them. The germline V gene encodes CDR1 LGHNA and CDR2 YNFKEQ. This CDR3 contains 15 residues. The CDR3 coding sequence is TGTGCCAGCAGCCAAGACTACCAGGGATACAATGAGCAGTTCTTC. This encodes CASSQDYQGYNEQFF.

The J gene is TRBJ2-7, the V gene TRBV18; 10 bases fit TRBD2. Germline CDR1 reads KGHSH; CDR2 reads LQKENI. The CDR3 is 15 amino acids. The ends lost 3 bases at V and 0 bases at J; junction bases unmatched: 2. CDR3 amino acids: CASSPSGRHSYEQYF. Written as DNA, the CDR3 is TGTGCCAGCTCACCTAGCGGGAGGCACTCCTACGAGCAGTACTTC.

For the CDR3, the DNA is TGTGCCAGCAGTTTGTCTAGCGGGTGGGGAAGGAACAATGAGCAGTTCTTC. Its protein product is CASSLSSGWGRNNEQFF. V gene TRBV27 combines with J gene TRBJ2-1; 8 bases fit TRBD2. V lost 3 bases and J lost 5; bases outside the gene matches: 12. Looked up from germline, CDR1 is MNHEY and CDR2 is SMNVEV (reference sequence). The CDR3 length is 17 residues.

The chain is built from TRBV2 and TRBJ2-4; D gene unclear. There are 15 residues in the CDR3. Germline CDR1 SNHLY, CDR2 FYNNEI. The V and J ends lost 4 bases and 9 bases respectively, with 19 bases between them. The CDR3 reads CASSVARAPDGIQYF. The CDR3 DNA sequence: TGTGCCAGCAGTGTTGCACGGGCCCCGGACGGCATTCAGTACTTC.

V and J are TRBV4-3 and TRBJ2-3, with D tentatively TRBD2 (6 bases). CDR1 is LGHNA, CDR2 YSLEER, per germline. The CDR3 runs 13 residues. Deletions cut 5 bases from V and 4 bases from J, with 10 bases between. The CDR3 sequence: CASSKREADTQYF. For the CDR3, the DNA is TGCGCCAGCAGCAAAAGGGAGGCAGATACGCAGTATTTT.

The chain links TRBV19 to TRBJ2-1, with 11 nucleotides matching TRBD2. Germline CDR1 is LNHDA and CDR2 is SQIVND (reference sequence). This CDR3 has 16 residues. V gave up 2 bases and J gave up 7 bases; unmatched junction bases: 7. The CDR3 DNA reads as TGTGCCAGTAGTATACCGGGACTAGCGGCAGGAAATGAGCAGTTCTTC. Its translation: CASSIPGLAAGNEQFF.

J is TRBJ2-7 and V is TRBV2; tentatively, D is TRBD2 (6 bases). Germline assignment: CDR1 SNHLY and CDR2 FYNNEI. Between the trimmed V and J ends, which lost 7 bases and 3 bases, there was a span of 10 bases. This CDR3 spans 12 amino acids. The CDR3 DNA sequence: TGTGCCAGCAATCTAGCGAACTACGAGCAGTACTTC. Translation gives CASNLANYEQYF. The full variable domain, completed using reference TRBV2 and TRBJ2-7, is EPEVTQTPSHQVTQMGQEVILRCVPISNHLYFYWYRQILGQKVEFLVSFYNNEISEKSEIFDDQFSVERPDGSNFTLKIRSTKLEDSAMYFCASNLANYEQYFGPGTRLTVT.

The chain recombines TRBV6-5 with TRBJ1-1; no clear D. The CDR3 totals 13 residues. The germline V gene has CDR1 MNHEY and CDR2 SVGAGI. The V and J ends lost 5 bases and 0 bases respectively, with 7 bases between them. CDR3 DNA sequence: TGTGCCAGCAGTCTGCAGTTGAACACTGAAGCTTTCTTT. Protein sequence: CASSLQLNTEAFF.

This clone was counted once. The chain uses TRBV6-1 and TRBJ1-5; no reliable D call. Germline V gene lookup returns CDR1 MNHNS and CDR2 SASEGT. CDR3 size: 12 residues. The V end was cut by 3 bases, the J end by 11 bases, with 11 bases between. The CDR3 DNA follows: TGTGCCAGCAGTGACCGAGATAGGGCCCAGCATTTT. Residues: CASSDRDRAQHF.

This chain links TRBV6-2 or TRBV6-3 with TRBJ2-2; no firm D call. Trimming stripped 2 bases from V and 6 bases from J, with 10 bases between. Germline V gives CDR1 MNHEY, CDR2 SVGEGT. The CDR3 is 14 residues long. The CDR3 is CASSYRLRAGELFF. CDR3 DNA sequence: TGTGCCAGCAGTTACCGCCTGCGCGCCGGGGAGCTGTTTTTT.

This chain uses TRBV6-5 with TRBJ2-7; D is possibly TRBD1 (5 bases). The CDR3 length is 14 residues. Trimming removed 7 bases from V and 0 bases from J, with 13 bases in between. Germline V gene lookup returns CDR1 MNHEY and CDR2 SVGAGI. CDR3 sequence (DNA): TGTGCCAGCAAAGGGGCTGACGGCTCCTACGAGCAGTACTTC. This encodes CASKGADGSYEQYF.

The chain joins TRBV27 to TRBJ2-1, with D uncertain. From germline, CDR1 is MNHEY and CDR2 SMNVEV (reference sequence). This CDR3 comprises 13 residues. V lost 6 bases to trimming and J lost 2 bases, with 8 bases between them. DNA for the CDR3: TGTGCCAGCAGCACGAATACCTACAATGAGCAGTTCTTC. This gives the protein CASSTNTYNEQFF.

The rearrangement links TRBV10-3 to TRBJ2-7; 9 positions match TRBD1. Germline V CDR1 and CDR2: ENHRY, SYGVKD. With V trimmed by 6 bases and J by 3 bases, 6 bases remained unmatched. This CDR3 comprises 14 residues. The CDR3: CAISSGQGFYEQYF. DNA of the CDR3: TGTGCCATCAGCTCAGGACAGGGGTTCTACGAGCAGTACTTC.

The CDR3: CASSQDPGTSGSTDTQYF. DNA of the CDR3: TGCGCCAGCAGCCAAGATCCCGGGACTAGCGGGAGCACAGATACGCAGTATTTT. This chain connects TRBV4-1 to TRBJ2-3; 12 bases line up with TRBD2. The CDR3 is made up of 18 amino acids. The ends lost 0 bases at V and 0 bases at J; junction bases unmatched: 4. In germline, CDR1 is MGHRA, CDR2 YSYEKL.

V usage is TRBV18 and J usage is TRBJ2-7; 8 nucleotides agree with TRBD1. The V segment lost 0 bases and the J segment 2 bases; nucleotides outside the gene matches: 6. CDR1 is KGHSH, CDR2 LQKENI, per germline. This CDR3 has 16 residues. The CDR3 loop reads CASSPPSQGATYEQYF. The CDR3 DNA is TGTGCCAGCTCACCACCGAGCCAGGGGGCGACCTACGAGCAGTACTTC.

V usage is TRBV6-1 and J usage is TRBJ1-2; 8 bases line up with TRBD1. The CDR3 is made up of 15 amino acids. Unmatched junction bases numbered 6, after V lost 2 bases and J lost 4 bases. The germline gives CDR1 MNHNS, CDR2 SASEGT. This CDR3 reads CASSERQGSTYGYTF. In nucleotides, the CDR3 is TGTGCCAGCAGTGAACGACAGGGGAGTACCTATGGCTACACCTTC.

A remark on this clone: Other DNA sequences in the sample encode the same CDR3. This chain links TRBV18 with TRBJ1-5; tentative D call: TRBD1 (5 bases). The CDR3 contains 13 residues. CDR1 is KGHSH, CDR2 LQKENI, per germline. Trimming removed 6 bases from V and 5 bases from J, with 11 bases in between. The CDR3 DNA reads TGTGCCAGCTCTCAAGACAGTGATCAGCCCCAGCATTTT. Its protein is CASSQDSDQPQHF.

For the CDR3, the DNA is TGTGCCAGCAGGGCCGACAGTCCCTCTGGAAACACCATATATTTT. Its protein product is CASRADSPSGNTIYF. This chain links TRBV6-4 with TRBJ1-3; TRBD1 is a possible D gene (5 bases). Germline CDR1 MRHNA, CDR2 SNTAGT. CDR3 length equals 15 residues. Trimming cost V 6 bases and J 0 bases, with 12 bases left between them.

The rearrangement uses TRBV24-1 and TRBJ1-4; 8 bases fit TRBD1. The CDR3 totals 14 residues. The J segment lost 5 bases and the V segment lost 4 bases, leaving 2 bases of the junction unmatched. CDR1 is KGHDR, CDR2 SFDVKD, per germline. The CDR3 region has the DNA TGTGCCACCAGTGAGGGACAGGCAAATGAAAAACTGTTTTTT. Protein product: CATSEGQANEKLFF.

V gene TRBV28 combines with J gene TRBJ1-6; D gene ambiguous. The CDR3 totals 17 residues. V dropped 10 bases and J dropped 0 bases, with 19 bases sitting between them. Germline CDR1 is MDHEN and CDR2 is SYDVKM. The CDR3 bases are TGTGCCACCAAAGAATCCCTCGGAGGCTCCTATAATTCACCCCTCCACTTT. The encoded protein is CATKESLGGSYNSPLHF. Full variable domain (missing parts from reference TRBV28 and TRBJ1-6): DVKVTQSSRYLVKRTGEKVFLECVQDMDHENMFWYRQDPGLGLRLIYFSYDVKMKEKGDIPEGYSVSREKKERFSLILESASTNQTSMYLCATKESLGGSYNSPLHFGNGTRLTVT.